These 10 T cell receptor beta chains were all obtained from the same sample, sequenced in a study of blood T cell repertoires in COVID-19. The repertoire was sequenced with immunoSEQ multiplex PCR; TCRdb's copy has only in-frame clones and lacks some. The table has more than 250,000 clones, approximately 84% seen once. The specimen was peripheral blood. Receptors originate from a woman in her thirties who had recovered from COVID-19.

CDR3 sequence: CASSSFPGQVLYEQYF. In DNA form, the CDR3 reads TGTGCCAGCAGTTCCTTCCCGGGACAGGTTCTTTACGAGCAGTACTTC. V usage is TRBV6-5 and J usage is TRBJ2-7, with TRBD1 identical over 8 bases. The junction had 12 bases not matched to a gene; V was cut back by 4 bases and J by 4 bases. Per germline, CDR1 MNHEY and CDR2 SVGAGI. There are 16 residues in the CDR3.

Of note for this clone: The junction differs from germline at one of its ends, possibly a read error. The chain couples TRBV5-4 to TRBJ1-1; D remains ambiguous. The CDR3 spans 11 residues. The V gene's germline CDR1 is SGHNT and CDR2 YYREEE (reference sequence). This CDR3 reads CASSYGMWALF. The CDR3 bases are TGTGCCAGCAGCTACGGGATGTGGGCCCTTTTT.

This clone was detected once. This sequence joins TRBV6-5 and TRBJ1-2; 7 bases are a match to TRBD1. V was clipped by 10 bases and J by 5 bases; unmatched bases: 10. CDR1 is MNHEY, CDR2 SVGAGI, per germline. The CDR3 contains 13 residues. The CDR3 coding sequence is TGTGCCACCGGCCCCTCGACAGGGTATGGCTACACCTTC. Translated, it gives CATGPSTGYGYTF.

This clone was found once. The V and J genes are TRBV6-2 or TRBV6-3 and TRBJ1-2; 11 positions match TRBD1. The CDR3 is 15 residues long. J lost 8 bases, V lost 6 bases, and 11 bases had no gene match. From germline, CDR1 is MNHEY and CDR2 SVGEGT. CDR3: CASSPGQGAPSGYTF. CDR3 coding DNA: TGTGCCAGCAGCCCAGGACAGGGGGCTCCTTCGGGCTACACCTTC.

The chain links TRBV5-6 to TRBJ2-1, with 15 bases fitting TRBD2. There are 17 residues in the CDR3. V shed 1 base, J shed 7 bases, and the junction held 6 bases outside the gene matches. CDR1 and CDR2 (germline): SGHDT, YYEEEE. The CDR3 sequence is CASSLRTSGGAENEQFF. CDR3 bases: TGTGCCAGCAGCTTGAGGACTAGCGGGGGGGCTGAGAATGAGCAGTTCTTC.

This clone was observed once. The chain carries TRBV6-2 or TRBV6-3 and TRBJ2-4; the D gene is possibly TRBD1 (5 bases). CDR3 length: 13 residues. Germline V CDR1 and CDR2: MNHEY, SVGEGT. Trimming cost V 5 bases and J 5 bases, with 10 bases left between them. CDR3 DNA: TGTGCCAGCAGTCCCGACAGTCAAAACATTCAGTACTTC. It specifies CASSPDSQNIQYF.

This chain's CDR3 is CASSLGGTSQRIDTQYF. Here the CDR3 DNA reads TGTGCCAGCAGCTTAGGGGGGACTAGTCAGCGAATAGATACGCAGTATTTT. The chain carries TRBV7-2 and TRBJ2-3; 8 bases align to TRBD2. The CDR3 has 17 residues. The germline V gene encodes CDR1 SGHTA and CDR2 FQGNSA. The junction had 11 bases not matched to a gene; V was cut back by 1 base and J by 5 bases.

CDR3 region: CASYRWGHNTGELFF. Written as DNA, the CDR3 is TGTGCCAGTTATAGGTGGGGGCACAACACCGGGGAGCTGTTTTTT. The gene calls are TRBV6-5 and TRBJ2-2; D is possibly TRBD1 (6 bases). CDR1 and CDR2 from the germline V gene are MNHEY and SVGAGI. V lost 9 bases, J lost 2 bases, and 16 bases lay in between. The CDR3 spans 15 residues.

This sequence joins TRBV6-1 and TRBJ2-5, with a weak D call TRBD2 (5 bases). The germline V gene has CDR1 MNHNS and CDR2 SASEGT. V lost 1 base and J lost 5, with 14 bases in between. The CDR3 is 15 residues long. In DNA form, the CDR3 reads TGTGCCAGCAGTGAAGGCGCTAGCCTAGTGGAGACCCAGTACTTC. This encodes CASSEGASLVETQYF.

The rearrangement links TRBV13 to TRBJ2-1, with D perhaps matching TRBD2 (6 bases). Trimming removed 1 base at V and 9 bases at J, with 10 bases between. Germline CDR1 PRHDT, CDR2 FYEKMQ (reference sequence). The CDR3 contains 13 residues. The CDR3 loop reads CASSLAGVSEQFF. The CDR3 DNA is TGTGCCAGCAGCTTAGCGGGGGTTAGTGAGCAGTTCTTC.